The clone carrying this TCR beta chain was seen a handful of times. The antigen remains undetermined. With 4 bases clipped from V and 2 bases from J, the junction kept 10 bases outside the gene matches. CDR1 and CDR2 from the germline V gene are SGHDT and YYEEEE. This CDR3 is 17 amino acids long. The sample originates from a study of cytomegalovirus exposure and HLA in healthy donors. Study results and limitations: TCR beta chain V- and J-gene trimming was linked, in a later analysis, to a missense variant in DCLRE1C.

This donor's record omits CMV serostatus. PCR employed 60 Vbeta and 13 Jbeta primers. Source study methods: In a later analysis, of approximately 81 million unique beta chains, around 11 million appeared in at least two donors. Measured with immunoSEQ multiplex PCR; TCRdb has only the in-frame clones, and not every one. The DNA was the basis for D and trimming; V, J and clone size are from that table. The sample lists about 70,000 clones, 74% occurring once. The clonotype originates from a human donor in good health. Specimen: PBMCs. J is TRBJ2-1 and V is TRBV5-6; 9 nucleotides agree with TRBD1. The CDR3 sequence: CASSILSGQGPYNEQFF. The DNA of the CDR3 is TGTGCCAGCAGCATTCTCTCGGGACAGGGACCCTACAATGAGCAGTTCTTC. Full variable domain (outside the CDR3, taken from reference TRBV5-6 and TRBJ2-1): DAGVTQSPTHLIKTRGQQVTLRCSPKSGHDTVSWYQQALGQGPQFIFQYYEEEERQRGNFPDRFSGHQFPNYSSELNVNALLLGDSALYLCASSILSGQGPYNEQFFGPGTRLTVL.